The entry below gives a single T cell receptor (beta chain) sequence along with its context. Controls came from buffy coats of healthy blood donors. The record originates from a study of STAT5B mutations in CD4+ large granular lymphocyte leukemia. Authors' data handling: The detection floor for productive clonotype frequency was 2.59 x 10-5. Data came from immunoSEQ multiplex PCR; TCRdb stores just in-frame clones and leaves some out. The V and J calls and clone size come from that table; D and trimming were worked out from the DNA. The repertoire holds about 30,000 clones, with more than 65% as singletons. V was clipped by 5 bases and J by 2 bases; unmatched bases: 8. CDR3 length: 17 residues. Germline CDR1 LNHDA, CDR2 SQIVND (reference sequence).

This TCR derives from a human donor in good health. The specimen sequenced was CD4+ T cells from blood buffy coats. The chain joins TRBV19 to TRBJ1-3, with 11 bases that match TRBD1. CDR3 bases: TGTGCCAGTAGTCCCTTGGACAGGGGGCTAGCTGGAAACACCATATATTTT. It encodes CASSPLDRGLAGNTIYF.